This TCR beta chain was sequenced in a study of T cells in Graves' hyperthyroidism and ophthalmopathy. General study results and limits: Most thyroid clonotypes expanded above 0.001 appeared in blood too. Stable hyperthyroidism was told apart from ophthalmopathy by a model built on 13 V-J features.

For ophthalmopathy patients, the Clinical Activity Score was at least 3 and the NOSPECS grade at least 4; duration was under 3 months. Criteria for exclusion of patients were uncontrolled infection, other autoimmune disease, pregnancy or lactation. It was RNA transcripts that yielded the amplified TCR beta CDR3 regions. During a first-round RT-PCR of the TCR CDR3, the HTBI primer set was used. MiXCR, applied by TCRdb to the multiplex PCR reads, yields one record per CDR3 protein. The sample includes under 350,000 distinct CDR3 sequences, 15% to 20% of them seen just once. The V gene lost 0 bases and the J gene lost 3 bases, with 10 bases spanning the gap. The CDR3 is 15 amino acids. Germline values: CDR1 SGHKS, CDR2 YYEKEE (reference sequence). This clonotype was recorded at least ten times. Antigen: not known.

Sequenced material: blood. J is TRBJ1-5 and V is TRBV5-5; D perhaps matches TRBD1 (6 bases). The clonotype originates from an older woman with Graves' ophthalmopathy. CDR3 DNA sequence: TGTGCCAGCAGCTTGGACAGGGCTCCCAATCAGCCCCAGCATTTT. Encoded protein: CASSLDRAPNQPQHF.